This entry features one T cell receptor beta chain sequence. Its antigen is still unknown. Germline CDR1 is DFQATT and CDR2 is SNEGSKA (reference sequence). The V and J ends lost 6 bases and 7 bases, in that order; junction bases with no gene match: 23. There are 18 residues in the CDR3. TCRbeta libraries were built with three rounds of nested PCR, modified from ARM-PCR. TCRdb used MiXCR to reprocess the multiplex PCR reads, holding one entry per CDR3 protein. The sample holds 65,000 to 90,000 distinct CDR3 sequences, 65% to 90% seen once. These data are taken from a study of tumor and adjacent non-tumor tissue in lung cancer. Whole-study context: Each sample yielded 3.5 million to 4.5 million productive TCRbeta reads on average. Findings and limits, study-wide: TCR diversity was significantly greater in tumor than normal lung tissue. Tumor TCR diversity, when higher, was linked to shorter survival.

This sample's RNA came from whole unsorted tissue. Between August and November 2014, newly diagnosed, chemotherapy-naive lung cancer patients underwent thoracic surgery in China. The rearrangement uses TRBV20-1 and TRBJ2-2; 7 bases map to TRBD1. The TCR comes from a woman in her fifties or sixties with non-small cell lung cancer. Source material: lung tumor tissue. The CDR3 region is CSAIEDAFGQAFGGELFF. The CDR3 region has the DNA TGCAGTGCCATAGAAGATGCTTTCGGACAGGCCTTCGGCGGGGAGCTGTTTTTT.